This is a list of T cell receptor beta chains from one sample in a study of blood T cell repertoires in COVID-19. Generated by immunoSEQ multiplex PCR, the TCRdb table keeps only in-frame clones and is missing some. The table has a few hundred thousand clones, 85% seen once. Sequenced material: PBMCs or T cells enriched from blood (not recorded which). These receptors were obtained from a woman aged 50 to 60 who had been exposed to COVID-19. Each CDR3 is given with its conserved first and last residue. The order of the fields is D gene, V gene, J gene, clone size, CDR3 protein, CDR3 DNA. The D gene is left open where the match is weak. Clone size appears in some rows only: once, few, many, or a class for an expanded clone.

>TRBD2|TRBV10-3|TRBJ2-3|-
CAIRASGGTDTQYF
TGTGCCATCAGGGCTAGCGGGGGCACAGATACGCAGTATTTT
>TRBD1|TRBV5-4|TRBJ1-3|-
CASSLDRGSGNTIYF
TGTGCCAGCAGCCTCGACAGGGGTTCGGGAAACACCATATATTTT
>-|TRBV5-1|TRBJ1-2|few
CASSLEGGYGYTF
TGCGCCAGCAGCTTGGAGGGAGGATATGGCTACACCTTC
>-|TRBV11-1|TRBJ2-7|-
CASSLEGRYEQYF
TGTGCCAGCAGCTTAGAGGGGAGGTACGAGCAGTACTTC
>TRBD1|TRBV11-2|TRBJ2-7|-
CASLVDRLGYEQYF
TGTGCCAGCTTGGTGGACAGGTTGGGCTACGAGCAGTACTTC
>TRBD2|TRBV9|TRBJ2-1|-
CASSVGPAGAYNEQFF
TGTGCCAGCAGCGTGGGCCCAGCGGGGGCCTACAATGAGCAGTTCTTC
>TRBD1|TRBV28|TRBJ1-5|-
CASSFLDRVQPQHF
TGTGCCAGCAGTTTCCTGGACAGGGTCCAGCCCCAGCATTTT
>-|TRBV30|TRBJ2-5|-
CASSGAFQETQYF
TGTGCCTCCTCTGGGGCTTTCCAAGAGACCCAGTACTTC
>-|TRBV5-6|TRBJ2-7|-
CASSRGPGYYEQYF
TGTGCCAGCAGTCGTGGGCCCGGCTACTACGAGCAGTACTTC
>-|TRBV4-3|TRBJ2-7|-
CASSQVRGGVPYEQYF
TGCGCCAGCAGCCAAGTTAGGGGGGGGGTTCCCTACGAGCAGTACTTC
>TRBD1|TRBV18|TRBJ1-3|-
CASSPAGGRSGNTIYF
TGTGCCAGCTCACCAGCAGGGGGCCGGTCTGGAAACACCATATATTTT
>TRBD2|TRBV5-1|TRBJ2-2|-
CASSPTSGGTGELFF
TGCGCCAGCAGCCCAACTAGCGGGGGAACCGGGGAGCTGTTTTTT
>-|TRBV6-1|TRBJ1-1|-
CASSEGGRGTEAFF
TGTGCCAGCAGTGAGGGGGGGCGCGGCACTGAAGCTTTCTTT
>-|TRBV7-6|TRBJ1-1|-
CASSFGGLNTEAFF
TGTGCCAGCAGCTTTGGGGGCCTGAACACTGAAGCTTTCTTT
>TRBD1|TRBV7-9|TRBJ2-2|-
CASSSQTGVTGELFF
TGTGCCAGCAGCTCACAGACAGGGGTAACCGGGGAGCTGTTTTTT
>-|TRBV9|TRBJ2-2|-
CASSVGRGGELFF
TGTGCCAGCAGCGTAGGGCGAGGCGGGGAGCTGTTTTTT
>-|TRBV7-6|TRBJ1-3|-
CASSLAGQGQSGNTIYF
TGTGCCAGCAGCTTAGCGGGGCAGGGGCAATCCGGAAACACCATATATTTT
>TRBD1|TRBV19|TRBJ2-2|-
CASSTLTGQGATGELFF
TGTGCCAGTAGTACTCTAACAGGACAGGGGGCAACCGGGGAGCTGTTTTTT
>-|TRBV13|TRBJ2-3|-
CASSSAGVSTDTQYF
TGTGCCAGCAGCTCAGCAGGGGTTAGCACAGATACGCAGTATTTT
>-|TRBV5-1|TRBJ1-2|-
CASSLGPGEGYTF
TGCGCCAGCAGCTTGGGGCCGGGGGAAGGCTACACCTTC
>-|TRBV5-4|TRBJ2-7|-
CASSPWGAFEQYF
TGTGCCAGCAGCCCCTGGGGAGCTTTCGAGCAGTACTTC
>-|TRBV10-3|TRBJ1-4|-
CAISERRGPDEKLFF
TGTGCCATCAGTGAGAGGAGGGGCCCGGATGAAAAACTGTTTTTT
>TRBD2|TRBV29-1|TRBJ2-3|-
CSALETPLGGDTQYF
TGCAGCGCCTTGGAGACTCCCCTCGGGGGGGATACGCAGTATTTT
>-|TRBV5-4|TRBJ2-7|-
CASSHNSGLSSYEQYF
TGTGCCAGCAGCCACAATTCCGGACTAAGCTCCTACGAGCAGTACTTC
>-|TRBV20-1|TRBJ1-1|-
CSASWTANTEAFF
TGCAGTGCTAGTTGGACTGCGAACACTGAAGCTTTCTTT
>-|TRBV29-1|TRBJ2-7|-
CSVVTGEYSSYEQYF
TGCAGCGTTGTAACGGGGGAGTATAGCTCCTACGAGCAGTACTTC
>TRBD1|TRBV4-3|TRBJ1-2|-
CASSPTGTVDGYTF
TGCGCCAGCAGCCCAACTGGGACAGTTGATGGCTACACCTTC
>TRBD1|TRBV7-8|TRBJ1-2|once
CASSQDRANYGYTF
TGTGCCAGCAGCCAAGACAGGGCCAACTATGGCTACACCTTC
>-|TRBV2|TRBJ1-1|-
CASSLETKNTEAFF
TGTGCCAGCAGTCTCGAGACAAAGAACACTGAAGCTTTCTTT
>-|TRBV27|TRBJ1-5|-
CASSLVAGNQPQHF
TGTGCCAGCAGTTTAGTGGCAGGCAATCAGCCCCAGCATTTT
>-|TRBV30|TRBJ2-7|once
CAWSVRVGGSYEQYF
TGTGCCTGGAGTGTACGGGTAGGGGGCTCCTACGAGCAGTACTTC